The rows below give T cell receptor beta chains drawn from one sample of a study of blood T cell repertoires in COVID-19. Only in-frame clones appear in the TCRdb table, and some are missing; sequencing was by immunoSEQ multiplex PCR. The repertoire holds approximately 140,000 clones, with approximately 80% as singletons. The specimen sequenced was peripheral blood. These receptors were collected from a human donor in a cohort sampled during active COVID-19. The CDR3 runs from the conserved cysteine through the conserved F or W. The D gene is left open where the match is weak. Not every row has a clone size; where given, it reads once, few, many or a size class.

D gene	clone size	V gene	J gene	CDR3 protein	CDR3 DNA
TRBD1	NA	TRBV11-2	TRBJ1-4	CASSFDRAREKLFF	TGTGCCAGCAGCTTTGACAGGGCTCGAGAAAAACTGTTTTTT
TRBD1	NA	TRBV10-3	TRBJ1-5	CAIKGADSNQPQHF	TGTGCCATCAAGGGGGCGGATAGCAATCAGCCCCAGCATTTT
NA	NA	TRBV9	TRBJ1-4	CASSRRPNEKLFF	TGTGCCAGCAGCCGGCGGCCTAATGAAAAACTGTTTTTT
TRBD1	NA	TRBV28	TRBJ1-4	CASSTPGQGDRKLFF	TGTGCCAGCAGTACCCCGGGACAGGGGGATAGAAAACTGTTTTTT
NA	NA	TRBV10-3	TRBJ2-2	CAISGAGTNTGELFF	TGTGCCATCAGTGGAGCGGGTACAAACACCGGGGAGCTGTTTTTT
TRBD2	NA	TRBV19	TRBJ2-1	CASSIGLAAGSGNEQFF	TGTGCCAGTAGTATCGGACTAGCGGCTGGAAGTGGGAATGAGCAGTTCTTC
NA	NA	TRBV3-1/TRBV3-2	TRBJ2-7	CASSQALTGSHEQYF	TGTGCCAGCAGCCAAGCTCTTACAGGGTCCCACGAGCAGTACTTC
TRBD1	NA	TRBV28	TRBJ2-7	CASSRQGTNYEQYF	TGTGCCAGCAGTCGACAGGGGACAAACTACGAGCAGTACTTC
TRBD2	NA	TRBV20-1	TRBJ2-7	CSASGLGLADYEQYF	TGCAGTGCTAGTGGTCTAGGACTAGCGGACTACGAGCAGTACTTC
NA	NA	TRBV18	TRBJ2-1	CASSRAPSSYNEQFF	TGTGCCAGCTCACGAGCTCCGAGCTCCTACAATGAGCAGTTCTTC
NA	few	TRBV5-5	TRBJ1-2	CASSLAGAMGMASSRGYTF	TGTGCCAGCAGCTTGGCCGGAGCGATGGGTATGGCATCCTCACGGGGCTACACCTTC
NA	once	TRBV30	TRBJ2-7	CAWSVRLSSYEQYF	TGTGCCTGGAGTGTACGTCTCAGCTCCTACGAGCAGTACTTC
TRBD1	NA	TRBV6-6	TRBJ1-1	CASSGQGLAEAFF	TGTGCCAGCTCGGGACAGGGTTTGGCTGAAGCTTTCTTT
NA	NA	TRBV5-6	TRBJ2-5	CASSRGTQETQYF	TGTGCCAGCAGCCGCGGCACTCAAGAGACCCAGTACTTC
NA	NA	TRBV19	TRBJ1-1	CASSIDRGREAFF	TGTGCCAGTAGTATAGATCGAGGGAGGGAAGCTTTCTTT
NA	NA	TRBV6-2/TRBV6-3	TRBJ1-1	CASSYLMNTEAFF	TGTGCCAGCAGTTACCTAATGAACACTGAAGCTTTCTTT
NA	few	TRBV12-3/TRBV12-4	TRBJ1-2	CASGGSPYGYTF	TGTGCCAGCGGCGGCAGCCCCTATGGCTACACCTTC
NA	NA	TRBV12-2	TRBJ2-2	CASRLVPGHTGELFF	TGTGCAAGTCGCTTAGTACCAGGCCACACCGGGGAGCTGTTTTTT
NA	once	TRBV6-2/TRBV6-3	TRBJ1-6	CASSYFSLNSPLHF	TGTGCCAGCAGTTACTTCTCCCTCAATTCACCCCTCCACTTT
NA	NA	TRBV6-2/TRBV6-3	TRBJ1-6	CASSYSGDLHF	TGTGCCAGCAGTTACTCAGGGGACCTCCACTTT
NA	few	TRBV29-1	TRBJ2-5	CSVLLRGKETQYF	TGCAGCGTGCTCTTACGGGGGAAAGAGACCCAGTACTTC
NA	few	TRBV27	TRBJ1-6	CASSWRGDNSPLHF	TGTGCCAGCAGTTGGAGGGGCGATAATTCACCCCTCCACTTT
NA	NA	TRBV28	TRBJ1-2	CASGGRGYGYTF	TGTGCCAGCGGAGGCAGAGGCTATGGCTACACCTTC
NA	NA	TRBV12-5	TRBJ2-5	CASGPGLRETQYF	TGTGCTAGTGGTCCGGGTTTGAGGGAGACCCAGTACTTC
NA	few	TRBV19	TRBJ1-5	CASRAGNSNQPQHF	TGTGCCAGTAGGGCGGGGAATAGCAATCAGCCCCAGCATTTT
TRBD1	NA	TRBV28	TRBJ1-1	CASSFPAGQGGSEAFF	TGTGCCAGCAGTTTTCCTGCGGGACAGGGGGGGTCTGAAGCTTTCTTT
NA	NA	TRBV4-1	TRBJ1-4	CASTVLGAFNEKLFF	TGCGCCAGCACCGTATTGGGCGCATTTAATGAAAAACTGTTTTTT
TRBD2	NA	TRBV19	TRBJ2-7	CASSSGLGVYEQYF	TGTGCCAGTAGTTCCGGACTAGGCGTCTACGAGCAGTACTTC
NA	once	TRBV29-1	TRBJ1-2	CSVELRQDYGYTF	TGCAGCGTTGAATTGCGGCAAGACTATGGCTACACCTTC
TRBD1	NA	TRBV2	TRBJ2-1	CASAPSGTGLQEQFF	TGTGCCAGCGCGCCCTCCGGGACAGGACTGCAAGAGCAGTTCTTC
TRBD1	NA	TRBV14	TRBJ2-7	CASSSRDRGYEQYF	TGTGCCAGCAGCTCCCGGGACAGGGGATACGAGCAGTACTTC
NA	few	TRBV5-1	TRBJ2-7	CASSPEGQTYEQYF	TGCGCCAGCAGCCCGGAGGGGCAGACCTACGAGCAGTACTTC
TRBD1	NA	TRBV4-3	TRBJ1-2	CASSQEPDRAYGYTF	TGCGCCAGCAGCCAAGAACCGGACAGGGCCTATGGCTACACCTTC
NA	many	TRBV6-4	TRBJ2-2	CASSDSKEGAGELFF	TGTGCCAGCAGTGACTCGAAAGAGGGGGCCGGGGAGCTGTTTTTT
NA	few	TRBV3-1/TRBV3-2	TRBJ2-7	CASSQTSSEQYF	TGTGCCAGCAGCCAAACCTCCAGCGAGCAGTACTTC
TRBD1	NA	TRBV19	TRBJ1-6	CASSLGQGRANSPLHF	TGTGCCAGTAGTCTCGGACAGGGGAGGGCTAATTCACCCCTCCACTTT
TRBD1	NA	TRBV18	TRBJ1-2	CASSPAQGAEYGYTF	TGTGCCAGCTCACCGGCACAGGGGGCGGAATATGGCTACACCTTC
NA	NA	TRBV2	TRBJ1-3	CASSGAGFSGNTIYF	TGTGCCAGCAGTGGCGCGGGATTCTCTGGAAACACCATATATTTT
TRBD1	NA	TRBV5-4	TRBJ1-1	CASTRTGGANTEAFF	TGTGCCAGCACCCGGACAGGGGGCGCGAACACTGAAGCTTTCTTT
NA	NA	TRBV7-2	TRBJ1-3	CASSPMVLGNTIYF	TGTGCCAGCAGCCCCATGGTACTTGGAAACACCATATATTTT
TRBD1	NA	TRBV28	TRBJ1-2	CASSTLQGALYGYTF	TGTGCCAGCAGTACACTACAGGGGGCGCTCTATGGCTACACCTTC
NA	NA	TRBV6-5	TRBJ1-2	CASSYARTPYYGYTF	TGTGCCAGCAGTTACGCGAGGACACCCTACTATGGCTACACCTTC
NA	NA	TRBV18	TRBJ1-5	CASSPSGGNQPQHF	TGTGCCAGCTCACCCTCGGGAGGCAATCAGCCCCAGCATTTT
NA	few	TRBV4-2	TRBJ2-5	CASSQDRQGQYF	TGTGCCAGCAGCCAAGATCGCCAGGGCCAGTACTTC
NA	once	TRBV28	TRBJ1-5	CASSLKGAGRVGQPQHF	TGTGCCAGCAGTTTGAAGGGTGCAGGGAGGGTCGGTCAGCCCCAGCATTTT
NA	NA	TRBV11-3	TRBJ1-4	CASSPSRGALNEKLFF	TGTGCCAGCAGCCCCAGCCGGGGTGCCCTTAATGAAAAACTGTTTTTT
NA	NA	TRBV10-1	TRBJ2-7	CATSTGPQQYF	TGCGCCACCTCGACAGGCCCTCAACAGTACTTC
NA	NA	TRBV18	TRBJ1-1	CASSPLRGEAFF	TGTGCCAGCTCACCCCTCCGAGGGGAAGCTTTCTTT